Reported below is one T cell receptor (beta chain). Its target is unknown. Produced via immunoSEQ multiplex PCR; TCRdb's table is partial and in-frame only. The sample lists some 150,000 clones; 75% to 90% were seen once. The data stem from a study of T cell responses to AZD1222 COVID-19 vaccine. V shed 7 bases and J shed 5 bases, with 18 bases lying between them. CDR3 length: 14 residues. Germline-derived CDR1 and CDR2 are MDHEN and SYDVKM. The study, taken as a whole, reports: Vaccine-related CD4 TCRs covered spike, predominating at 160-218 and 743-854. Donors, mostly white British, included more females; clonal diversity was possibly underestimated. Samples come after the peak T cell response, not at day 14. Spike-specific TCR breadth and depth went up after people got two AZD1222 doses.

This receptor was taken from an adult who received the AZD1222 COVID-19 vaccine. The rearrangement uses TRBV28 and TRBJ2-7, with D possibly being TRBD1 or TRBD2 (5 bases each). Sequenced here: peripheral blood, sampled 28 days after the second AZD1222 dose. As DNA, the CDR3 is TGTGCCAGCACCCCCGGGACCCTTCAGCACGAGCAGTACTTC. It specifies CASTPGTLQHEQYF.